What follows are 30 T cell receptor beta chains derived from one specimen sequenced in a study of response to subunit inactivated influenza vaccine. TCRdb re-derived calls from the RT-PCR reads in MiXCR, one entry per CDR3 protein. This table has roughly 540,000 distinct CDR3 sequences, under 30% appearing once. The same data also went into a second study, on T cells expressing NK-cell markers. As that report states: The authors made TCR beta cDNA libraries by 5'RACE template switching. This switching added a universal primer site and UMIs.

This sample comprised CD4+ T cells sorted from PBMCs, obtained roughly 12 days after vaccination. These receptors came from a man in his fifties who received an inactivated influenza vaccine.

This clonotype was detected a few times. This sequence joins TRBV7-9 and TRBJ2-7; D uncertain. The V and J ends lost 6 bases and 0 bases respectively, with 6 bases between them. Germline V gene data show CDR1 as SEHNR and CDR2 as FQNEAQ (reference sequence). This CDR3 is built from 12 residues. In DNA, the CDR3 is TGTGCCAGCAGTGCCCACTCCTACGAGCAGTACTTC. This codes for CASSAHSYEQYF.

This sequence joins TRBV7-2 and TRBJ1-2; 8 bases are shared with TRBD1. The CDR3 is 15 residues long. CDR1 is SGHTA and CDR2 is FQGNSA in the germline V gene. V shed 5 bases and J 3 bases; nucleotides not matched to a gene: 8. The CDR3 sequence is CASSHGTGGHYGYTF. CDR3 nucleotide sequence: TGTGCCAGCAGCCACGGGACAGGTGGTCACTATGGCTACACCTTC.

This clonotype was picked up a small number of times. J is TRBJ1-1 and V is TRBV9, with a tentative D call TRBD1 (6 bases). V dropped 2 bases and J dropped 3 bases, with 8 bases sitting between them. This CDR3 comprises 13 residues. Germline lookup yields CDR1 SGDLS and CDR2 YYNGEE. Written as DNA, the CDR3 is TGTGCCAGCAGCGTGGGGGGCTACACTGAAGCTTTCTTT. Protein sequence: CASSVGGYTEAFF.

This clonotype has only a few counts. The rearrangement uses TRBV20-1 and TRBJ1-1; D uncertain. Germline V lookup: CDR1 DFQATT, CDR2 SNEGSKA (reference sequence). The length of the CDR3 is 12 residues. Trimming cost V 3 bases and J 1 base, with 6 bases left between them. The DNA of the CDR3 is TGCAGTGCTAGTGGGCCGAACACTGAAGCTTTCTTT. Translating gives CSASGPNTEAFF.

V and J are TRBV11-2 and TRBJ2-3; TRBD2 matches 11 bases. The V gene end was trimmed by 6 bases and the J gene end by 4 bases; junction bases not matched to a gene: 9. The CDR3 length is 16 residues. The germline V gene has CDR1 SGHAT and CDR2 FQNNGV. CDR3 nucleotide sequence: TGTGCCAGCAGTCGACTAGCGGGGCGCCGGGCAGATACGCAGTATTTT. As protein: CASSRLAGRRADTQYF.

V and J are TRBV5-1 and TRBJ1-2, with a weak D call TRBD1 (5 bases). The germline V gene has CDR1 SGHRS and CDR2 YFSETQ. This CDR3 is built from 14 residues. V was cut by 0 bases and J by 5 bases, with 11 bases left in between. The CDR3 DNA sequence: TGCGCCAGCAGCTTGGCCGGGGGGGAATATGGCTACACCTTC. This sequence encodes CASSLAGGEYGYTF.

This clonotype was observed many times. V gene TRBV25-1 combines with J gene TRBJ1-2; D not certain. CDR1 and CDR2 from the germline V gene are MGHDK and SYGVNS. CDR3 length: 12 amino acids. The germline V and J ends were trimmed by 4 bases and 4 bases, with 7 bases remaining between them. The DNA for the CDR3 is TGTGCCAGCAGTGGCGCCCTCTATGGCTACACCTTC. This translates into CASSGALYGYTF.

This clonotype was observed a few times. The V call is TRBV5-1, the J call TRBJ2-3; D might be TRBD1 or TRBD2, each matching 5 bases. The CDR3 contains 14 residues. With 0 bases removed from V and 5 bases from J, the gap between germline ends came to 10 bases. Germline values: CDR1 SGHRS, CDR2 YFSETQ. CDR3 region: CASSLVRGRDTQYF. The CDR3 DNA reads TGCGCCAGCAGCTTGGTTCGGGGCAGAGATACGCAGTATTTT.

The chain is built from TRBV5-1 and TRBJ2-5; TRBD2 aligns across 8 bases. This CDR3 spans 14 amino acids. Unmatched junction bases numbered 9, after V lost 6 bases and J lost 5 bases. Germline-derived CDR1 and CDR2 are SGHRS and YFSETQ. The CDR3 protein is CASKTGGLRETQYF. In DNA, the CDR3 is TGCGCCAGCAAGACGGGAGGGCTTCGGGAGACCCAGTACTTC.

There are a few counts of this clonotype. With a much larger clone just one base away, this may be a read error. V usage is TRBV5-6 and J usage is TRBJ2-5; D not resolved. Germline loops: CDR1 SGHDT, CDR2 YYEEEE. With 1 base removed from V and 8 bases from J, the gap between germline ends came to 12 bases. This CDR3 is built from 13 residues. The CDR3 nucleotides are TGTGCCAGCAGCTTGAAAGGTGCGGACACCCAGTACTTC. Residues: CASSLKGADTQYF.

This clonotype came up a few times. The gene calls are TRBV20-1 and TRBJ2-1; 7 bases map to TRBD2. The CDR3 is made up of 15 amino acids. Germline CDR1 DFQATT, CDR2 SNEGSKA (reference sequence). Germline trimming cut 0 bases from V and 10 bases from J; bases unmatched to any gene: 12. The DNA of the CDR3 is TGCAGTGCTAGAGATCCCCTAGCGGCCCGGGGGGAGCAGTTCTTC. This sequence encodes CSARDPLAARGEQFF.

The chain recombines TRBV10-3 with TRBJ1-6, with 9 bases identical to TRBD1. The CDR3 is 19 amino acids. Germline V gives CDR1 ENHRY, CDR2 SYGVKD. Trimming took 2 bases from V and 2 from J; bases not matched to a gene: 10. The CDR3 DNA is TGTGCCATCAGTGAGGACCTGGGACAGGGACAAGCCTATAATTCACCCCTCCACTTT. It specifies CAISEDLGQGQAYNSPLHF.

This chain links TRBV7-2 with TRBJ2-5, with TRBD2 matching 9 bases. V shed 2 bases, J shed 4 bases, and the junction held 11 bases outside the gene matches. Looked up from germline, CDR1 is SGHTA and CDR2 is FQGNSA. This CDR3 has 17 residues. CDR3 loop: CASSLCPRGRVGETQYF. In DNA form, the CDR3 reads TGTGCCAGCAGCTTATGCCCCCGCGGGAGGGTAGGAGAGACCCAGTACTTC.

This rearrangement joins TRBV20-1 to TRBJ2-5; D is unresolved. Per germline, CDR1 DFQATT and CDR2 SNEGSKA (reference sequence). V lost 2 bases and J 5 bases, leaving 18 bases between the germline ends. CDR3 length: 15 amino acids. The chain's CDR3 is CSARPPGPRWETQYF. The DNA for the CDR3 is TGCAGTGCTAGACCCCCCGGACCCCGTTGGGAGACCCAGTACTTC.

The rearrangement joins TRBV12-3 or TRBV12-4 to TRBJ2-1, with D uncertain. Trimming shortened V by 3 bases and J by 0 bases, and 9 bases separated the two germline ends. CDR3 length: 15 residues. The CDR3 DNA is TGTGCCAGCAGTTTGACCCACAGCTCCTACAATGAGCAGTTCTTC. The encoded protein is CASSLTHSSYNEQFF.

This clonotype has just a few counts. The CDR3 DNA reads TGCAGTGCTGCCGGGACTAGCGGGAGCACAGATACGCAGTATTTT. This sequence encodes CSAAGTSGSTDTQYF. V gene TRBV20-1 combines with J gene TRBJ2-3; 12 positions match TRBD2. The V and J ends lost 5 bases and 0 bases, in that order; junction bases with no gene match: 3. CDR3 length: 15 amino acids. Germline CDR1 reads DFQATT; CDR2 reads SNEGSKA (reference sequence).

J is TRBJ2-6 and V is TRBV6-5, with TRBD2 matching 8 bases. This CDR3 is 17 amino acids long. Per germline, CDR1 MNHEY and CDR2 SVGAGI. V lost 2 bases, J lost 0 bases, and 3 bases stayed unmatched. The CDR3 here is CASSYRGRSSGANVLTF. In DNA, the CDR3 is TGTGCCAGCAGTTACCGCGGGAGGAGCTCTGGGGCCAACGTCCTGACTTTC.

In this sample, this clonotype turned up a few times. The chain links TRBV12-3 or TRBV12-4 to TRBJ1-2; 7 positions match TRBD1. The CDR3 sequence is 16 residues long. The V segment lost 5 bases and the J segment 0 bases; nucleotides outside the gene matches: 9. The chain's CDR3 is CASSRTQGFANYGYTF. The CDR3 bases are TGTGCCAGCAGTCGCACACAGGGGTTCGCTAACTATGGCTACACCTTC.

This clonotype was observed a handful of times. The rearrangement links TRBV10-3 to TRBJ1-3; D gene ambiguous. Germline V gene data show CDR1 as ENHRY and CDR2 as SYGVKD. The CDR3 covers 13 residues. V dropped 6 bases and J dropped 0 bases, with 6 bases sitting between them. The CDR3 sequence is CAIRASSGNTIYF. The CDR3 DNA is TGTGCCATCAGGGCCAGCTCTGGAAACACCATATATTTT.

This clonotype showed up just a few times. The V call is TRBV12-3 or TRBV12-4, the J call TRBJ2-5; D is unclear. This CDR3 has 11 residues. The V and J ends lost 5 bases and 11 bases respectively, with 12 bases between them. The CDR3 region is CASSPARRQYF. DNA of the CDR3: TGTGCCAGCAGTCCCGCGCGAAGGCAGTACTTC.

The gene calls are TRBV4-3 and TRBJ2-2, with 8 bases identical to TRBD1. Trimming cost V 0 bases and J 6 bases; bases outside gene matches: 12. Germline V gene lookup returns CDR1 LGHNA and CDR2 YSLEER. The CDR3 runs to 18 residues. The CDR3 region has the DNA TGCGCCAGCAGCCAAGAAAGTCACGGACAGGGAAGGTCCGGGGAGCTGTTTTTT. Its translation: CASSQESHGQGRSGELFF.

This clonotype was found a few times. This sequence joins TRBV4-3 and TRBJ2-2; possible D gene TRBD2, 5 bases. V lost 3 bases, J lost 6 bases, and 14 bases lay in between. Germline lookup yields CDR1 LGHNA and CDR2 YSLEER. CDR3 size: 15 residues. The CDR3 sequence is CASSQGALGPGELFF. CDR3 DNA sequence: TGCGCCAGCAGCCAGGGAGCGTTGGGTCCCGGGGAGCTGTTTTTT.

The rearrangement links TRBV5-6 to TRBJ2-1; D is uncertain. Trimming took off 2 bases at V and 13 bases at J, with 13 bases between the two ends. This CDR3 is built from 12 residues. Germline assignment: CDR1 SGHDT and CDR2 YYEEEE. CDR3 residues: CASSFLASSQFF. As DNA, the CDR3 is TGTGCCAGCAGCTTTTTGGCCTCTTCTCAGTTCTTC.

V gene TRBV5-1 combines with J gene TRBJ1-1; D is perhaps TRBD1 (5 bases). Trimming cost V 4 bases and J 3 bases, with 10 bases left between them. Germline CDR1 is SGHRS and CDR2 is YFSETQ. CDR3 size: 13 residues. CDR3 in amino acids: CASSVDSHTEAFF. The CDR3 coding sequence is TGCGCCAGCAGCGTTGACAGTCACACTGAAGCTTTCTTT.

This clonotype was counted many times. This rearrangement joins TRBV5-1 to TRBJ2-7; D is tentatively TRBD1 or TRBD2 (5 bases each). Trimming removed 5 bases from V and 0 bases from J, with 18 bases in between. The CDR3 covers 16 residues. The germline gives CDR1 SGHRS, CDR2 YFSETQ. The CDR3, as DNA: TGCGCCAGCAGTCTGGTTGGGGGTCCGAGCTCCTACGAGCAGTACTTC. Amino acids: CASSLVGGPSSYEQYF. Full variable domain (outside the CDR3, taken from reference TRBV5-1 and TRBJ2-7): KAGVTQTPRYLIKTRGQQVTLSCSPISGHRSVSWYQQTPGQGLQFLFEYFSETQRNKGNFPGRFSGRQFSNSRSEMNVSTLELGDSALYLCASSLVGGPSSYEQYFGPGTRLTVT.

There are many counts of this clonotype. The chain combines TRBV12-3 or TRBV12-4 with TRBJ2-7; D uncertain. V shed 1 base and J shed 7 bases, with 17 bases lying between them. The CDR3 covers 15 residues. The DNA of the CDR3 is TGTGCCAGCAGTTTAGGGAAGGGTGGCCCGGAGGAGCAGTACTTC. Encoded protein: CASSLGKGGPEEQYF.

The V and J genes are TRBV20-1 and TRBJ1-6; no definite D call. Between the trimmed V and J ends, which lost 4 bases and 6 bases, there was a span of 16 bases. The V gene's germline CDR1 is DFQATT and CDR2 SNEGSKA (reference sequence). This CDR3 is 15 amino acids long. CDR3 sequence reads: CSATTSGTLNSPLHF. CDR3 nucleotide sequence: TGCAGTGCTACAACCTCGGGCACCCTTAATTCACCCCTCCACTTT.

The rearrangement uses TRBV12-3 or TRBV12-4 and TRBJ2-1; TRBD1 might be the D (5 bases). This CDR3 has 14 amino acids. Trimming left V 2 bases short and J 2 bases short, with 7 bases between. CDR3 sequence (DNA): TGTGCCAGCAGTTTATTGGACACCTACAATGAGCAGTTCTTC. Its protein is CASSLLDTYNEQFF.

The chain uses TRBV5-1 and TRBJ2-3; 9 bases align to TRBD1. CDR1 and CDR2 from the germline V gene are SGHRS and YFSETQ. The CDR3 contains 15 residues. Trimming removed 5 bases from V and 5 bases from J; junction bases left unmatched: 9. CDR3 in amino acids: CASSRGQGNGDTQYF. Here the CDR3 DNA reads TGCGCCAGCAGTCGGGGACAGGGTAACGGAGATACGCAGTATTTT.

V gene TRBV7-2 combines with J gene TRBJ2-7; D tentatively fits TRBD1 or TRBD2 (5 bases each). Trimming left V 3 bases short and J 5 bases short, with 20 bases between. CDR3 size: 16 residues. The V gene's germline CDR1 is SGHTA and CDR2 FQGNSA. CDR3 sequence reads: CASSLVSGTASHEQYF. The CDR3 DNA reads TGTGCCAGCAGCTTGGTGTCCGGGACGGCAAGCCACGAGCAGTACTTC.